Presented here are 19 T cell receptor beta chains from one specimen sequenced in a study of T cells in Graves' hyperthyroidism and ophthalmopathy. Template material for amplifying TCR beta CDR3 regions consisted of RNA transcripts. Primed by the HTBI set, a first-round RT-PCR was run on the TCR CDR3. One entry per CDR3 protein, called by TCRdb with MiXCR from the multiplex PCR reads. Of roughly 520,000 distinct CDR3 sequences in the sample, around a quarter were seen once. Sequenced material: blood. Receptors originate from a woman in her 30s with Graves' ophthalmopathy.

There are many counts of this clonotype. The chain links TRBV9 to TRBJ2-5, with D uncertain. There are 13 residues in the CDR3. The germline gives CDR1 SGDLS, CDR2 YYNGEE. Trimming left V 4 bases short and J 5 bases short, with 12 bases between. In nucleotides, the CDR3 is TGTGCCAGCAGCCCCGCCGTGGGGGAGACCCAGTACTTC. As protein: CASSPAVGETQYF.

This clonotype was counted ten times or more. The chain has TRBV12-3 or TRBV12-4 and TRBJ2-7; the D gene is possibly TRBD1 (5 bases). The CDR3 has 12 amino acids. The V end lost 2 bases, the J end lost 6 bases, and 8 bases lay between the germline ends. DNA of the CDR3: TGTGCCAGCAGTTTATATGGGGCCGAGCAGTACTTC. This gives the protein CASSLYGAEQYF.

This clonotype was seen repeatedly, ten times or more. V and J are TRBV15 and TRBJ2-2; D possibly corresponds to TRBD1 (5 bases). The CDR3 contains 17 residues. Trimming removed 4 bases at V and 3 bases at J, with 18 bases between. Per the germline V gene, CDR1 is LNHNV and CDR2 is YYDKDF (reference sequence). The CDR3 loop reads CATSTPERRRDTGELFF. CDR3 bases: TGTGCCACCAGCACCCCTGAGAGGCGCAGGGACACCGGGGAGCTGTTTTTT. Drawing the rest from reference TRBV15 and TRBJ2-2, the complete variable domain is DAMVIQNPRYQVTQFGKPVTLSCSQTLNHNVMYWYQQKSSQAPKLLFHYYDKDFNNEADTPDNFQSRRPNTSFCFLDIRSPGLGDTAMYLCATSTPERRRDTGELFFGEGSRLTVL.

This clonotype was counted a few times. J is TRBJ1-1 and V is TRBV12-5; 8 bases match TRBD1. Germline CDR1 LGHNT, CDR2 FRNRAP. The CDR3 covers 13 residues. The junction had 3 bases not matched to a gene; V was cut back by 6 bases and J by 3 bases. The CDR3 is CASGPTGDTEAFF. The CDR3 DNA follows: TGTGCTAGTGGACCGACAGGGGACACTGAAGCTTTCTTT.

The chain couples TRBV6-2 or TRBV6-3 to TRBJ1-3, with D unresolved. The CDR3 runs to 13 residues. The V gene lost 8 bases and the J gene lost 0 bases, with 8 bases spanning the gap. Germline lookup yields CDR1 MNHEY and CDR2 SVGEGT. CDR3 bases: TGTGCCAGCGGAGAAAACTCTGGAAACACCATATATTTT. Translation gives CASGENSGNTIYF.

This clonotype was picked up many times. DNA for the CDR3: TGTGCCAGCAGCTCCGGCGGGGCCGGGGGCTATGGCTACACCTTC. This sequence encodes CASSSGGAGGYGYTF. The V and J genes are TRBV9 and TRBJ1-2; maybe TRBD1 (5 bases). Germline CDR1 is SGDLS and CDR2 is YYNGEE. Trimming removed 4 bases at V and 4 bases at J, with 17 bases between. The CDR3 has 15 amino acids.

This clonotype was observed at least ten times. The gene calls are TRBV2 and TRBJ2-2; 11 positions agree with TRBD1. Unmatched junction bases numbered 3, after V lost 4 bases and J lost 5 bases. Germline CDR1 reads SNHLY; CDR2 reads FYNNEI. The CDR3 length is 15 residues. CDR3 nucleotide sequence: TGTGCCAGCAGTGGGGACAGGGGGGTAACCGGGGAGCTGTTTTTT. Its translation: CASSGDRGVTGELFF.

This clonotype came up many times. The gene calls are TRBV5-1 and TRBJ1-2; D ambiguous. From germline, CDR1 is SGHRS and CDR2 YFSETQ. Trimming took 2 bases from V and 3 from J, leaving 8 bases between them. CDR3 length equals 13 residues. CDR3: CASSLDLDYGYTF. Written as DNA, the CDR3 is TGCGCCAGCAGCTTAGACCTTGACTATGGCTACACCTTC.

The CDR3 nucleotides read TGTGCTAGTGGTTTGGAGGACACGATCTATGGCTACACCTTC. Translated, it gives CASGLEDTIYGYTF. This rearrangement joins TRBV12-5 to TRBJ1-2, with a possible D match to TRBD1 (5 bases). Germline V CDR1 and CDR2: LGHNT, FRNRAP. With 1 base removed from V and 4 bases from J, the gap between germline ends came to 10 bases. The CDR3 sequence is 14 residues long.

This clonotype has more than one count but fewer than ten. The chain has TRBV7-3 and TRBJ1-1; tentative D call: TRBD1 (6 bases). There are 15 residues in the CDR3. V was shortened by 1 base and J by 5 bases, with 14 bases between the two germline ends. Germline V gives CDR1 SGHTA, CDR2 FQGTGA. CDR3 in amino acids: CASSLIGGRRTEAFF. The CDR3 nucleotides are TGTGCCAGCAGCTTAATAGGGGGGCGAAGAACTGAAGCTTTCTTT.

This clonotype has a count of ten or more. The chain links TRBV11-2 to TRBJ2-7; 13 bases fit TRBD2. CDR1 and CDR2 (germline): SGHAT, FQNNGV. J gave up 6 bases and V 5 bases, and 16 bases lay outside the gene matches. The CDR3 runs 18 residues. The CDR3 DNA reads as TGTGCCAGCAGCGCGCCGGGACTAGCGGGGAGAGCCTACGTCGAGCAGTACTTC. Amino acid sequence: CASSAPGLAGRAYVEQYF.

The table lists this clonotype with many counts. This chain connects TRBV2 to TRBJ2-7, with TRBD1 matching over 7 bases. The ends lost 6 bases at V and 2 bases at J; junction bases unmatched: 7. The CDR3 spans 14 residues. Germline V gene data show CDR1 as SNHLY and CDR2 as FYNNEI. DNA of the CDR3: TGTGCCAGCAGCTGGGACAGTACTGCCTACGAGCAGTACTTC. Amino acid sequence: CASSWDSTAYEQYF.

This clonotype was found many times. The chain carries TRBV29-1 and TRBJ2-7, with 10 bases matching TRBD1. V lost 4 bases, J lost 7 bases, and 13 bases stayed unmatched. Germline V gives CDR1 SQVTM, CDR2 ANQGSEA. The CDR3 covers 15 residues. The CDR3 coding sequence is TGCAGCGTTGTAGGATCCGGGACAGGGGTCGGAGAGCAGTACTTC. Its translation: CSVVGSGTGVGEQYF.

The chain employs TRBV12-3 or TRBV12-4 and TRBJ2-2; 8 nucleotides line up with TRBD2. The CDR3 totals 12 residues. CDR3 loop: CVSGNESGELFF. The CDR3 coding sequence is TGTGTTAGCGGGAATGAATCCGGGGAGCTGTTTTTT.

Regarding this clonotype: Possible read error: a much larger clone is one base away. The V and J genes are TRBV2 and TRBJ2-5; a weak D match, TRBD1 (6 bases). V gave up 8 bases and J gave up 4 bases, with 14 bases separating them. Germline CDR1 SNHLY, CDR2 FYNNEI. The CDR3 is 13 amino acids. The CDR3 DNA is TGTGCCAGCTCATGGGGGCAGAGAGAGACCCAGTACTTC. This gives the protein CASSWGQRETQYF.

This clonotype was observed at least ten times. CDR3: CASSQGQDPNQPQHF. In DNA form, the CDR3 reads TGTGCCAGCAGCCAGGGACAGGACCCTAATCAGCCCCAGCATTTT. This chain links TRBV6-1 with TRBJ1-5, with 8 bases lining up with TRBD1. The CDR3 has 15 amino acids. Looked up from germline, CDR1 is MNHNS and CDR2 is SASEGT. Losses at the gene ends were 6 bases for V and 4 bases for J; bases not matched to a gene: 8.

V is TRBV7-2 and J is TRBJ2-7; D is tentatively TRBD1 or TRBD2 (5 bases each). The germline gives CDR1 SGHTA, CDR2 FQGNSA. The CDR3 runs 14 residues. The V end was cut by 5 bases, the J end by 5 bases, with 16 bases between. CDR3 amino acids: CASSLPPRDDEQYF. As DNA, the CDR3 is TGTGCCAGCAGCCTCCCACCCAGGGACGACGAGCAGTACTTC.

This clonotype has more than one count but fewer than ten. CDR3 region: CASSADRAGNTIYF. CDR3 DNA: TGTGCCAGCAGCGCAGACAGGGCTGGAAACACCATATATTTT. The chain uses TRBV2 and TRBJ1-3; TRBD1 matches at 7 bases. The CDR3 consists of 14 residues. Trimming cost V 6 bases and J 2 bases; bases outside gene matches: 4. Looked up from germline, CDR1 is SNHLY and CDR2 is FYNNEI.

This clonotype showed up just once. This may be a read error: a much more frequent sequence differs by one nucleotide. This chain uses TRBV12-3 or TRBV12-4 with TRBJ1-2, with unresolved D. This CDR3 has 15 amino acids. Trimming pared 2 bases from V and 3 bases from J, leaving 13 bases between. In nucleotides, the CDR3 is TGTGCCAGCAGTTTATTTTCTAGGTCTGACTATGGCTACACCTTC. It yields the protein CASSLFSRSDYGYTF.